This T cell receptor beta chain comes out of a study of blood T cell repertoires in COVID-19. Background on the study: From T cells, B-cell-depleted T cells, or PBMCs came the material, which was cDNA or gDNA.

The table came from immunoSEQ multiplex PCR; TCRdb's copy has only in-frame clones and leaves some out. This sample has around 68,000 clones; approximately 88% occur once, and the top ten carry about 2.4%. CDR1 is SGHVS and CDR2 is FQNEAQ in the germline V gene. The CDR3 length is 17 residues. V trimming: 3 bases; J trimming: 9 bases; junction bases outside the gene matches: 11. The TCR sequence derives from a human donor in a cohort sampled during active COVID-19. The chain carries TRBV7-8 and TRBJ2-1; 13 bases align to TRBD2. Sequenced sample: peripheral blood. CDR3 loop: CASSFNGGTSGKSEQFF. The CDR3 DNA is TGTGCCAGCAGCTTCAACGGTGGGACTAGCGGGAAAAGTGAGCAGTTCTTC.